This T cell receptor beta chain was recorded in a study of identical twins. The table lists this clonotype with a few counts. Its antigen is as yet unknown. Whole-study results and caveats: Reduced insertions were recorded for abundant cord blood beta clonotypes, with no such pattern in memory repertoires. Twins' surplus sharing was weaker for beta out-of-frame sequences.

This CDR3 comprises 12 residues. Germline-derived CDR1 and CDR2 are SNHLY and FYNNEI. With 6 bases clipped from V and 9 bases from J, the junction kept 7 bases outside the gene matches. One entry per CDR3 protein, called by TCRdb with MiXCR from the 5' RACE reads. The repertoire holds hundreds of thousands of distinct CDR3 sequences, about 8.3% seen once, with 2% to 2.5% in the top ten. Everyone who donated was a healthy Caucasian. The same sample was also studied in work on yellow fever vaccine responses in identical twins. That report notes: Reports say the vaccine T cell response in twins looked partly convergent and partly personalized.

The sequenced sample consisted of memory (CD45RO+) T cells sorted from blood. The TCR originated in a woman aged 18-35 years in good health. The chain has TRBV2 and TRBJ2-7; 8 nucleotides align to TRBD1. This CDR3 is CASSKAQGAQYF. In DNA, the CDR3 is TGTGCCAGCAGCAAAGCCCAGGGGGCGCAGTACTTC.